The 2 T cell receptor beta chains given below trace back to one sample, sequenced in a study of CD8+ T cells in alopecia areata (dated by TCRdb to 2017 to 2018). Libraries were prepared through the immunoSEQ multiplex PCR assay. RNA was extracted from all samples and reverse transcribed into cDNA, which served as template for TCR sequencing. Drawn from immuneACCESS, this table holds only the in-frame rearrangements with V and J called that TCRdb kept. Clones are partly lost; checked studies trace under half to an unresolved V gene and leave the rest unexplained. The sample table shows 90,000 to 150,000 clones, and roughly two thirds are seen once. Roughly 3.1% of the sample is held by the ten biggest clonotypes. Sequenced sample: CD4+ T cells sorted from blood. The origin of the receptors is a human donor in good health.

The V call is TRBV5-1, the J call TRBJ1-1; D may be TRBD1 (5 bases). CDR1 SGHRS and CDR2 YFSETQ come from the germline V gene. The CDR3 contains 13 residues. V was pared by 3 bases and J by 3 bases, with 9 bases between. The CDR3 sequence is CASSSDSYTEAFF. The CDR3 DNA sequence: TGCGCCAGCAGCTCCGACAGTTACACTGAAGCTTTCTTT.

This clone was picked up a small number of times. The CDR3, as DNA: TGTGCCAGCAGCTTGCGCCAGACTGGGGCCAACGTCCTGACTTTC. The encoded protein is CASSLRQTGANVLTF. The V call is TRBV5-4, the J call TRBJ2-6; D ambiguous. V lost 1 base and J lost 2, with 7 bases in between. Germline V CDR1 and CDR2: SGHNT, YYREEE (reference sequence). This CDR3 comprises 15 residues. The variable domain in full, completed from reference TRBV5-4 and TRBJ2-6, reads ETGVTQSPTHLIKTRGQQVTLRCSSQSGHNTVSWYQQALGQGPQFIFQYYREEENGRGNFPPRFSGLQFPNYSSELNVNALELDDSALYLCASSLRQTGANVLTFGAGSRLTVL.